The 9 T cell receptor beta chains in this list originate from one sample, sequenced in a study of blood T cell repertoires in COVID-19. Produced via immunoSEQ multiplex PCR; TCRdb's table is partial and in-frame only. Of approximately 260,000 clones in the sample, about 88% were seen once. The sample taken for sequencing was peripheral blood. The source is a woman aged 40 to 50 who had recovered from COVID-19.

V is TRBV28 and J is TRBJ1-4; D is undetermined. The CDR3 is 15 amino acids. Per germline, CDR1 MDHEN and CDR2 SYDVKM. V was trimmed by 2 bases and J by 0 bases, leaving 7 bases between them. DNA of the CDR3: TGTGCCAGCAGTTTAGTCGTTGCAACTAATGAAAAACTGTTTTTT. Its translation: CASSLVVATNEKLFF.

The genes are TRBV19 and TRBJ1-2; a weak D match, TRBD1 (6 bases). The CDR3 is made up of 15 amino acids. CDR1 is LNHDA, CDR2 SQIVND, per germline (reference sequence). V was clipped by 5 bases and J by 5 bases, with 18 bases between them. As DNA, the CDR3 is TGTGCCAGTAGTCTACAGGGTTCCCCCGCTTATGGCTACACCTTC. This translates into CASSLQGSPAYGYTF.

J is TRBJ2-3 and V is TRBV4-3; TRBD2 aligns across 9 bases. Germline values: CDR1 LGHNA, CDR2 YSLEER. The CDR3 totals 17 residues. With 0 bases clipped from V and 1 base from J, the junction kept 5 bases outside the gene matches. The CDR3 loop reads CASSQDWRGGRTDTQYF. The CDR3 bases are TGCGCCAGCAGCCAAGATTGGCGGGGGGGCCGCACAGATACGCAGTATTTT.

The V and J genes are TRBV3-1 (or the pseudogene TRBV3-2) and TRBJ1-6; possible D gene TRBD1, 6 bases. Germline assignment: CDR1 LGHDT and CDR2 YNNKEL (reference sequence). The CDR3 totals 17 residues. Trimming took 4 bases from V and 9 from J, leaving 22 bases between them. CDR3 amino acids: CASSPLKRWGHSSPLHF. As DNA, the CDR3 is TGTGCCAGCAGCCCCCTCAAACGTTGGGGGCATAGTTCACCCCTCCACTTT.

The rearrangement joins TRBV5-6 to TRBJ1-5; 8 bases line up with TRBD1. Germline CDR1 and CDR2: SGHDT and YYEEEE. The V gene end was trimmed by 0 bases and the J gene end by 4 bases; junction bases not matched to a gene: 0. The CDR3 totals 14 residues. The CDR3 is CASSLGTGNQPQHF. CDR3 sequence (DNA): TGTGCCAGCAGCTTGGGGACAGGGAATCAGCCCCAGCATTTT.

Details on this clone: With a much larger clone just one base away, this may be a read error. The chain employs TRBV27 and TRBJ2-1; 10 bases map to TRBD1. The germline gives CDR1 MNHEY, CDR2 SMNVEV (reference sequence). This CDR3 has 16 residues. Trimming took 6 bases from V and 1 from J; bases not matched to a gene: 6. This chain's CDR3 is CASSRAGQGSYNEQFF. In DNA, the CDR3 is TGTGCCAGCAGCCGAGCGGGACAGGGGTCCTACAATGAGCAGTTCTTC.

The V call is TRBV30, the J call TRBJ2-5, with 8 bases matching TRBD2. Germline CDR1 reads GTSNPN; CDR2 reads SVGIG (reference sequence). The CDR3 totals 15 residues. V gave up 0 bases and J gave up 5 bases; unmatched junction bases: 8. The CDR3 nucleotides are TGTGCCTGGAGTGTAGTAGCGGGAAGTAGGGAGACCCAGTACTTC. Translation gives CAWSVVAGSRETQYF. Combining the CDR3 with reference TRBV30 and TRBJ2-5 gives the whole variable domain SQTIHQWPATLVQPVGSPLSLECTVEGTSNPNLYWYRQAAGRGLQLLFYSVGIGQISSEVPQNLSASRPQDRQFILSSKKLLLSDSGFYLCAWSVVAGSRETQYFGPGTRLLVL.

CDR3 amino acids: CASSLGLAGGPNNEQFF. The CDR3 bases are TGTGCCAGCAGCTTGGGACTAGCGGGGGGGCCGAACAATGAGCAGTTCTTC. The chain recombines TRBV7-3 with TRBJ2-1, with 16 nucleotides matching TRBD2. The CDR3 consists of 17 residues. Germline CDR1 is SGHTA and CDR2 is FQGTGA. V lost 3 bases and J lost 5; bases outside the gene matches: 4.

The chain recombines TRBV20-1 with TRBJ2-7; the D gene is possibly TRBD2 (5 bases). Germline V lookup: CDR1 DFQATT, CDR2 SNEGSKA (reference sequence). V dropped 4 bases and J dropped 7 bases, with 11 bases sitting between them. The CDR3 runs 11 residues. CDR3 nucleotide sequence: TGCAGTGCTAAATGGACTGGGGAGCAGTACTTC. Encoded protein: CSAKWTGEQYF.